Listed below are T cell receptor beta chains from one sample, sequenced in a study of regulatory T cells in long-lasting Graves disease. TCRdb called the multiplex PCR reads again in MiXCR, with one record for every CDR3 protein. This sample has about 220,000 distinct CDR3 sequences, with roughly 19% found just once. Separately, the same data were catalogued under a study of T cells in Graves' hyperthyroidism and ophthalmopathy.

This specimen consisted of peripheral blood mononuclear cells (PBMCs), obtained at new diagnosis, from a patient treated with antithyroid drugs. All receptors come from a woman aged 25 to 39 with Graves disease. CDR3s include the opening cysteine and the closing phenylalanine or tryptophan. The order of the fields is CDR3 length, clone size, V gene, D gene, J gene, CDR3 protein, CDR3 DNA. The D gene is left open where the match is weak. Size is stated for part of the rows, as once, few or many counts, or as a class when the clone is expanded.

cdr3_length: 14
clone_size: many
v_call: TRBV19
d_call: .
j_call: TRBJ1-4
cdr3_aa: CASSTSPTNEKLFF
cdr3_nt: TGTGCCAGTAGCACCTCCCCAACTAATGAAAAACTGTTTTTT

cdr3_length: 15
clone_size: many
v_call: TRBV28
d_call: TRBD1
j_call: TRBJ2-7
cdr3_aa: CASSAGTGWNYEQYF
cdr3_nt: TGTGCCAGCAGTGCCGGGACAGGGTGGAACTACGAGCAGTACTTC

cdr3_length: 14
clone_size: many
v_call: TRBV2
d_call: TRBD1
j_call: TRBJ2-5
cdr3_aa: CASSWDRNEGTQYF
cdr3_nt: TGTGCCAGCAGCTGGGACAGGAATGAAGGGACCCAGTACTTC

cdr3_length: 15
clone_size: many
v_call: TRBV5-5
d_call: .
j_call: TRBJ2-7
cdr3_aa: CASSRDTTISYEQYF
cdr3_nt: TGTGCCAGCAGCCGGGACACAACCATCTCCTACGAGCAGTACTTC

cdr3_length: 15
clone_size: few
v_call: TRBV9
d_call: .
j_call: TRBJ1-5
cdr3_aa: CASSVGTESNQPQHF
cdr3_nt: TGTGCCAGCAGCGTAGGGACAGAGAGCAATCAGCCCCAGCATTTT

cdr3_length: 15
clone_size: few
v_call: TRBV18
d_call: .
j_call: TRBJ2-5
cdr3_aa: CASSLTIRHQETQYF
cdr3_nt: TGTGCCAGCTCACTAACGATCAGACATCAAGAGACCCAGTACTTC

cdr3_length: 18
clone_size: .
v_call: TRBV7-9
d_call: .
j_call: TRBJ2-1
cdr3_aa: CASNLVLGLLSSYNEQFF
cdr3_nt: TGTGCCAGCAACTTAGTTTTGGGACTCCTGAGCTCCTACAATGAGCAGTTCTTC

cdr3_length: 14
clone_size: many
v_call: TRBV12-3/TRBV12-4
d_call: .
j_call: TRBJ2-7
cdr3_aa: CASSKQGSYYEQYF
cdr3_nt: TGTGCCAGCAGTAAGCAGGGCTCCTACTACGAGCAGTACTTC

cdr3_length: 16
clone_size: many
v_call: TRBV28
d_call: .
j_call: TRBJ2-7
cdr3_aa: CASSTGRGRVTYEQYF
cdr3_nt: TGTGCCAGCAGTACAGGCCGAGGTAGGGTGACCTACGAGCAGTACTTC

cdr3_length: 17
clone_size: .
v_call: TRBV28
d_call: .
j_call: TRBJ2-7
cdr3_aa: CASSENVWGSDTYEQYF
cdr3_nt: TGTGCCAGCAGTGAAAATGTATGGGGGAGTGATACCTACGAGCAGTACTTC

cdr3_length: 15
clone_size: many
v_call: TRBV18
d_call: .
j_call: TRBJ2-1
cdr3_aa: CASSNSRPPSGEQFF
cdr3_nt: TGTGCCAGCTCAAATAGTCGCCCTCCCTCGGGTGAGCAGTTCTTC

cdr3_length: 16
clone_size: many
v_call: TRBV7-8
d_call: TRBD2
j_call: TRBJ2-3
cdr3_aa: CASSLLASGATDTQYF
cdr3_nt: TGTGCCAGCAGCTTGTTGGCTAGCGGGGCGACAGATACGCAGTATTTT

cdr3_length: 15
clone_size: few
v_call: TRBV24-1
d_call: .
j_call: TRBJ1-5
cdr3_aa: CATSDTGKGAQPQHF
cdr3_nt: TGTGCCACCAGTGATACAGGGAAAGGGGCTCAGCCCCAGCATTTT

cdr3_length: 16
clone_size: many
v_call: TRBV20-1
d_call: TRBD1
j_call: TRBJ2-1
cdr3_aa: CSASRSTGGKSNEQFF
cdr3_nt: TGCAGTGCCTCCCGCTCCACAGGGGGTAAAAGTAATGAGCAGTTCTTC

cdr3_length: 13
clone_size: .
v_call: TRBV13
d_call: .
j_call: TRBJ2-7
cdr3_aa: CASSRTSRYEQYF
cdr3_nt: TGTGCCAGCAGCAGAACTTCAAGATACGAGCAGTACTTC

cdr3_length: 16
clone_size: few
v_call: TRBV5-1
d_call: .
j_call: TRBJ1-3
cdr3_aa: CASSLAPTSRGNTIYF
cdr3_nt: TGCGCCAGCAGCTTGGCCCCGACGAGCCGGGGAAACACCATATATTTT

cdr3_length: 17
clone_size: .
v_call: TRBV24-1
d_call: TRBD2
j_call: TRBJ2-1
cdr3_aa: CATSVLGRSGNCNEQFF
cdr3_nt: TGTGCCACCAGTGTCCTGGGGCGTAGCGGGAATTGCAATGAGCAGTTCTTC

cdr3_length: 13
clone_size: .
v_call: TRBV20-1
d_call: TRBD2
j_call: TRBJ2-5
cdr3_aa: CSARPAGWGTQYF
cdr3_nt: TGCAGTGCTCGACCAGCGGGGTGGGGGACCCAGTACTTC

cdr3_length: 14
clone_size: .
v_call: TRBV18
d_call: .
j_call: TRBJ1-1
cdr3_aa: CASSPGQPNTEAFF
cdr3_nt: TGTGCCAGCTCACCCGGACAGCCGAACACTGAAGCTTTCTTT

cdr3_length: 13
clone_size: few
v_call: TRBV10-3
d_call: .
j_call: TRBJ1-5
cdr3_aa: CAISESWGQPQHF
cdr3_nt: TGTGCCATCAGTGAGTCGTGGGGGCAGCCCCAGCATTTT

cdr3_length: 14
clone_size: .
v_call: TRBV4-1
d_call: .
j_call: TRBJ2-7
cdr3_aa: CASSLRGGFHEQYF
cdr3_nt: TGTGCCAGCAGCCTCCGTGGGGGTTTCCACGAGCAGTACTTC

cdr3_length: 13
clone_size: few
v_call: TRBV20-1
d_call: .
j_call: TRBJ2-7
cdr3_aa: CSAGSSSPYERYF
cdr3_nt: TGCAGTGCTGGATCTAGCAGCCCCTACGAGCGGTACTTC